A selection of T cell receptor beta chains follows, all from one sample in a study of T cell changes during pregnancy in multiple sclerosis. Sequenced by immunoSEQ multiplex PCR; TCRdb stores in-frame clones only, minus some. The sample lists tens of thousands of clones, more than 75% occurring once. Sample: CD8+ T cells from peripheral blood mononuclear cells, taken before pregnancy. All receptors come from a female donor with multiple sclerosis, enrolled in a pregnancy study. The CDR3 runs from the conserved cysteine through the conserved F or W. The D gene is left open where the match is weak. A row's size may be missing; if present it is once, few, many or a size class.

j_call d_call clone_size v_call cdr3_nt cdr3_aa
TRBJ2-3 NA NA TRBV7-2 TGTGCCAGCAGCTTATTCAAAACAGATACGCAGTATTTT CASSLFKTDTQYF
TRBJ2-7 TRBD2 NA TRBV4-3 TGCGCCAGCAGCCAAGATGGTAGCGGGAGGTACGAGCAGTACTTC CASSQDGSGRYEQYF
TRBJ2-5 NA NA TRBV11-2 TGTGCCAGCAGCTTAGTGTCAGGGACAAGGGGTGAGACCCAGTACTTC CASSLVSGTRGETQYF
TRBJ2-1 NA few TRBV9 TGTGCCAGCAGCGTCGGACTCACTTCGGATGAGCAGTTCTTC CASSVGLTSDEQFF
TRBJ1-1 TRBD1 few TRBV6-5 TGTGCCAGCAGGGACAGGTCCTATAGCACTGAAGCTTTCTTT CASRDRSYSTEAFF
TRBJ1-2 TRBD1 once TRBV18 TGTGCCAGCTCACCCGGGACAGTTGGCTACACCTTC CASSPGTVGYTF
TRBJ2-1 TRBD1 NA TRBV28 TGTGCCAGCAGTTTAGGACAGGGGGGCGGAGGTGAGCAGTTCTTC CASSLGQGGGGEQFF
TRBJ2-7 TRBD2 NA TRBV28 TGTGCCAGGGGACTACCTTCCTACGAGCAGTACTTC CARGLPSYEQYF
TRBJ1-2 TRBD1 NA TRBV2 TGTGCCAGCAGTGAATTAGCAGGGGGGAACTATGGCTACACCTTC CASSELAGGNYGYTF
TRBJ2-3 TRBD2 NA TRBV19 TGTGCCAGTAGTATCGGGGCTAGCGGGAGCACAGATACGCAGTATTTT CASSIGASGSTDTQYF
TRBJ2-1 TRBD2 NA TRBV9 TGTGCCAGCAGCGTAGTTTTAGCGGGCGCCTACAATGAGCAGTTCTTC CASSVVLAGAYNEQFF
TRBJ2-2 NA NA TRBV7-3 TGTGCCAGCGGGAGCGGGTCTTACACCGGGGAGCTGTTTTTT CASGSGSYTGELFF
TRBJ2-3 NA NA TRBV6-5 TGTGCCAGCAGTTACGCGGCGGGGAAGGGTACGCAGTATTTT CASSYAAGKGTQYF
TRBJ2-3 TRBD2 NA TRBV7-2 TGTGCCAGCAGCTTAGTCCTAGCGGGACCCACAGATACGCAGTATTTT CASSLVLAGPTDTQYF
TRBJ2-7 NA NA TRBV5-1 TGCGCCAGCAGCTCTTTACAGGGAACAGGCTACGAGCAGTACTTC CASSSLQGTGYEQYF
TRBJ1-4 TRBD1 NA TRBV27 TGTGCCAGCAGTTTGCGACCGGGACAGGGGGTTGCTAATGAAAAACTGTTTTTT CASSLRPGQGVANEKLFF
TRBJ1-1 NA NA TRBV28 TGTGCCAGCACCCCCGACAGATCGAACACTGAAGCTTTCTTT CASTPDRSNTEAFF
TRBJ2-1 TRBD2 NA TRBV11-3 TGTGCCAGCAGCTCCGGACTAGCCGTTGAGCAGTTCTTC CASSSGLAVEQFF
TRBJ1-1 NA NA TRBV5-6 TGTGCCAGCGAGGGGGGAGGGGCTGAAGCTTTCTTT CASEGGGAEAFF
TRBJ2-3 TRBD2 once TRBV5-1 TGCGCCAGCAGCCCCCGGGCGGGAGTGTGGCCCGCAGATACGCAGTATTTT CASSPRAGVWPADTQYF
TRBJ1-5 TRBD1 NA TRBV28 TGTGCCAGTACTCAAGACAGGGGGGCCTATAGCAATCAGCCCCAGCATTTT CASTQDRGAYSNQPQHF
TRBJ2-2 TRBD2 NA TRBV7-4 TGTGCCAGCAGCTTAGGACAGCCTGGACTAGCGAGGGAGAACACCGGGGAGCTGTTTTTT CASSLGQPGLARENTGELFF
TRBJ2-1 NA medium-sized TRBV27 TGTGCCAGCAGGCAGGGTACTTTTTCCTACAATGAGCAGTTCTTC CASRQGTFSYNEQFF
TRBJ2-1 TRBD2 NA TRBV6-4 TGTGCCAGCAGCCGGGGGGAGAACTCCTACAATGAGCAGTTCTTC CASSRGENSYNEQFF
TRBJ2-3 TRBD2 NA TRBV10-3 TGTGCCATCAGTTTAGCGGGAGGGAGCACAGATACGCAGTATTTT CAISLAGGSTDTQYF
TRBJ2-6 TRBD1 NA TRBV27 TGTGCCAGCAGTCATCTAATATTGTCAGGGACAGGGGTTGGTGGGGCCAACGTCCTGACTTTC CASSHLILSGTGVGGANVLTF
TRBJ1-1 NA once TRBV9 TGTGCCAGCAGCGTTTTGACACACACTGAAGCTTTCTTT CASSVLTHTEAFF
TRBJ1-2 TRBD1 NA TRBV7-6 TGTGCCAGCAGCTTAGATGCGGGACAGGTGGTGGGTGGCTACACCTTC CASSLDAGQVVGGYTF
TRBJ2-5 TRBD2 NA TRBV7-9 TGTGCCAGCAGCTTAGAGCTAGCGGGAGATCTTGAGACCCAGTACTTC CASSLELAGDLETQYF
TRBJ1-2 NA NA TRBV6-5 TGTGCCAGCAGTTACTCGGAAGGGGCCGCCTATGGCTACACCTTC CASSYSEGAAYGYTF
TRBJ2-7 TRBD1 medium-sized TRBV5-6 TGTGCCAGCAGCCAGGGGACAGGGGGCATGACCATATACGAGCAGTACTTC CASSQGTGGMTIYEQYF
TRBJ1-1 NA NA TRBV4-1 TGCGCCAGCAGCCATCAAGAGAACCTTAACACTGAAGCTTTCTTT CASSHQENLNTEAFF
TRBJ2-1 TRBD2 NA TRBV28 TGTGCCAGCAGTTTACTAGCGGGAGGAACCAATGAGCAGTTCTTC CASSLLAGGTNEQFF
TRBJ2-7 TRBD2 NA TRBV6-1 TGTGCCAGCAGGGAGTCTAGCGGGGGCTCCTACGAGCAGTACTTC CASRESSGGSYEQYF
TRBJ2-2 NA few TRBV19 TGTGCCAGTAGTATCGCCCCCTACTCGAACACCGGGGAGCTGTTTTTT CASSIAPYSNTGELFF
TRBJ1-1 TRBD1 NA TRBV18 TGTGCCAGCTCACCTGACAGGGTATATGAAGCTTTCTTT CASSPDRVYEAFF
TRBJ2-1 TRBD2 few TRBV19 TGTGCCAGTAGTATTCTAGCGGGGGGCTCCTACAATGAGCAGTTCTTC CASSILAGGSYNEQFF
TRBJ1-5 NA NA TRBV5-4 TGTGCCAGCAGCTTAGCCCCCACCTCTGTGGAGCCCCAGCATTTT CASSLAPTSVEPQHF
TRBJ2-1 TRBD1 NA TRBV14 TGTGCCAGCAGCCAGGGAGGGACAGGGTCCTACAATGAGCAGTTCTTC CASSQGGTGSYNEQFF
TRBJ2-5 TRBD2 NA TRBV4-1 TGCGCCAGCAGCACTTTGTGGCTAGCGGGAATGGAGACCCAGTACTTC CASSTLWLAGMETQYF
TRBJ1-1 NA NA TRBV12-5 TGTGCTAGTGGTTTAACAGGCGCCACTGAAGCTTTCTTT CASGLTGATEAFF
TRBJ2-7 NA NA TRBV28 TGTGCCAGCCAGTCTAGTTCGAACTACGAGCAGTACTTC CASQSSSNYEQYF
TRBJ2-7 NA NA TRBV6-5 TGTGCCAGCAGTTACGGGGGCCCTACCACCTACGAGCAGTACTTC CASSYGGPTTYEQYF
TRBJ2-5 NA NA TRBV7-2 TGTGCCAGCAGCCCTTCAGTGGAGGGAGAGACCCAGTACTTC CASSPSVEGETQYF
TRBJ2-7 NA NA TRBV5-6 TGTGCCAGCAGCTTAGGTTCTGGACGGAGGAACGAGCAGTACTTC CASSLGSGRRNEQYF
TRBJ1-2 NA NA TRBV6-1 TGTGCCAGCAGTGAAGAGCCCGCCTATGGCTACACCTTC CASSEEPAYGYTF
TRBJ2-3 NA NA TRBV6-4 TGTGCCAGCAGTGACTCGTCCGCAGGGTTCACAGATACGCAGTATTTT CASSDSSAGFTDTQYF
TRBJ2-2 TRBD2 NA TRBV4-3 TGCGCCAGCAGCCAAGATGCGGGGGGCGGTGCCGGGGAGCTGTTTTTT CASSQDAGGGAGELFF